This TCR beta chain was captured by sequencing in a study of control samples from healthy donors and cancer patients. Profiled with immunoSEQ multiplex PCR; TCRdb holds only in-frame clones, not every one. The sample lists about 140,000 clones, approximately 86% seen once, with 8.7% in the top ten. In its sample, this clone was seen once. Sequencing used blood. The TCR sequence derives from a woman aged 30 to 39 in good health.

The CDR3 nucleotides read TGTGCCACCAGCAGGGGGGAGGGGGCGATGTCTTACAATGAGCAGTTCTTC. It translates to CATSRGEGAMSYNEQFF. This sequence joins TRBV15 and TRBJ2-1, with D possibly being TRBD1 or TRBD2 (7 bases each). Per germline, CDR1 LNHNV and CDR2 YYDKDF (reference sequence). The V end lost 3 bases, the J end lost 4 bases, and 19 bases lay between the germline ends. The CDR3 sequence is 17 residues long.